In its sample, the clone carrying this T cell receptor (beta chain) was seen a few times. Antigen specificity is unknown. CDR3 length: 15 amino acids. The V gene's germline CDR1 is LGHNA and CDR2 YNFKEQ. V shed 1 base and J shed 4 bases, with 11 bases lying between them. This specimen belongs to a study of T cell repertoires in cytomegalovirus infection. MiXCR, run by TCRdb on the reads, gives a single entry per CDR3 protein. The sample has 27,000 or so distinct CDR3 sequences, 15% to 20% seen once. This sequence joins TRBV4-2 and TRBJ2-1; D gene uncertain. This sequence was found in a human donor in good health (CMV status not recorded). Some clones in this sample may be carry-over from other donors' samples. Sequences were derived from CD8+ T cells from cultured PBMCs, sampled from culture after CMV antigen stimulation. The chain's CDR3 is CASSQVRELYNEQFF. CDR3 nucleotide sequence: TGTGCCAGCAGCCAAGTTAGAGAACTGTACAATGAGCAGTTCTTC.